This record looks at one T cell receptor beta chain sequence and its context. The antigen remains undetermined. This entry belongs to a study of immune cell composition in non-small cell lung cancer. Study outcomes and limitations: Squamous carcinomas (approximately 80%) more often had tumour-associated clones >0.5% than adenocarcinomas (around 35%).

Profiling relied on immunoSEQ multiplex PCR, and the TCRdb table lists in-frame clones only, not all of them. The table has about 4,000 clones, 70% to 75% seen once. V was pared by 6 bases and J by 3 bases, with 18 bases of the junction left unmatched. From germline, CDR1 is SGDLS and CDR2 YYNGEE. The CDR3 spans 19 residues. Material for sequencing was lung tumor tissue. The sequence derives from a human donor with non-small cell lung cancer. The genes are TRBV9 and TRBJ2-1; the match to TRBD2 covers 10 bases. Here the CDR3 DNA reads TGTGCCAGCACCCCAGGTCGAACCGGGACTAGCGACCACTACAATGAGCAGTTCTTC. It is translated as CASTPGRTGTSDHYNEQFF.